What follows is one T cell receptor beta chain and its context. The germline CDR1 and CDR2 sequences are SGHTA and FQGTGA. This CDR3 region has 13 residues. The V segment lost 4 bases and the J segment 10 bases; nucleotides outside the gene matches: 6. Clones were read by immunoSEQ multiplex PCR, and TCRdb kept only the in-frame ones, dropping some. The sample holds some 8,500 clones, more than 75% seen once. Busulfan-fludarabine conditioning, marrow transplant, and cyclophosphamide on days +3 and +4 were administered. This entry comes from a study of T cells after posttransplantation cyclophosphamide.

The sample consisted of PBMCs, taken after allogeneic stem cell transplant with posttransplant cyclophosphamide. J is TRBJ2-1 and V is TRBV7-3; TRBD1 matches at 8 bases. The clonotype originates from a female patient in her 40s who received an allogeneic stem cell transplant from an unrelated donor, was CMV-positive, and had no GVHD. Some T cells may have come from the graft donor. The CDR3 DNA reads TGTGCCAGCAGCTCAATACAGGGGGGCGAGCAGTTCTTC. It encodes CASSSIQGGEQFF.